Following are 21 T cell receptor beta chains from one sample sequenced in a study of shared clonotypes between healthy human individuals (dated by TCRdb to about 2020). Libraries came from the immunoSEQ multiplex PCR assay. TCRdb obtained this table from immuneACCESS and retained in-frame rearrangements with V and J assigned. These tables miss some clones; where compared with another copy, unresolved V genes account for less than half of the shortfall, and the remainder is unexplained. For this sample the table gives about 2.4 million clones, of which 80% to 95% were detected only once. Together, the top ten hold about 0.38% of the sample. Sequencing was carried out using naive CD4+ T cells from PBMCs. The cell subset or site label, as the study defines it: CD45RA+ positively selected. All receptors derive from a man aged 18 to 30 in good health. Some clones in this sample may be carry-over from other donors' samples.

The chain couples TRBV29-1 to TRBJ1-5, with 7 bases matching TRBD1. Looked up from germline, CDR1 is SQVTM and CDR2 is ANQGSEA. Trimming cost V 7 bases and J 0 bases; bases outside gene matches: 15. The length of the CDR3 is 17 residues. CDR3 region: CSAHIRDRYYSNQPQHF. The CDR3 nucleotides are TGCAGCGCCCACATCCGGGACAGATACTATAGCAATCAGCCCCAGCATTTT.

This chain joins TRBV7-3 and TRBJ2-7, with D possibly being TRBD1 (5 bases). CDR1 is SGHTA and CDR2 is FQGTGA in the germline V gene. The CDR3 extends over 14 amino acids. Trimming left V 1 base short and J 5 bases short, with 12 bases between. The CDR3 reads CASSLKGRVDEQYF. For the CDR3, the DNA is TGTGCCAGCAGCTTAAAAGGCAGGGTAGACGAGCAGTACTTC.

This chain links TRBV5-8 with TRBJ1-1; tentatively, D is TRBD1 (5 bases). The germline V and J ends were trimmed by 3 bases and 4 bases, with 16 bases remaining between them. CDR1 and CDR2 from the germline V gene are SGHTS and YDEGEE. This CDR3 has 15 residues. The CDR3 DNA reads as TGTGCCAGCAGCTCCAGGGATAAGGGGCGCACTGAAGCTTTCTTT. Encoded protein: CASSSRDKGRTEAFF.

The chain uses TRBV7-3 and TRBJ2-3, with TRBD2 matching over 11 bases. V dropped 4 bases and J dropped 6; count of bases not matched to a gene: 12. CDR3 length: 17 amino acids. Germline V gene sequence: CDR1 SGHTA, CDR2 FQGTGA. CDR3 nucleotide sequence: TGTGCCAGCAGCTCAACCGGGACTAGCGGCTCGGGGGATACGCAGTATTTT. This encodes CASSSTGTSGSGDTQYF.

The chain links TRBV27 to TRBJ1-1; D is ambiguous. The CDR3 spans 15 residues. V was trimmed by 2 bases and J by 1 base, leaving 11 bases between them. Germline CDR1 reads MNHEY; CDR2 reads SMNVEV (reference sequence). This CDR3 reads CASSLIGGRNTEAFF. As DNA, the CDR3 is TGTGCCAGCAGTTTAATCGGCGGCAGGAACACTGAAGCTTTCTTT.

This chain connects TRBV4-1 to TRBJ2-1; a weak D match, TRBD2 (5 bases). From germline, CDR1 is MGHRA and CDR2 YSYEKL. This CDR3 spans 15 amino acids. Trimming removed 3 bases from V and 6 bases from J, with 15 bases in between. CDR3 coding DNA: TGCGCCAGCAGCCATCCAGCGGCGAGCGGCAATGAGCAGTTCTTC. This translates into CASSHPAASGNEQFF.

The V and J genes are TRBV2 and TRBJ2-5, with 13 bases that match TRBD2. The J call may be in error: the DNA end matches TRBJ2-7 better. There are 15 residues in the CDR3. Germline V lookup: CDR1 SNHLY, CDR2 FYNNEI. CDR3 protein: CASSSGLAGEYEQYF. The CDR3 bases are TGTGCCAGCAGCTCCGGACTAGCGGGAGAGTACGAGCAGTACTTC.

This clone occurred a few times. Sequence at one end of the junction differs from germline and may be a read error. The genes are TRBV29-1 and TRBJ1-5; D gene ambiguous. The CDR3 length is 13 residues. Germline CDR1 is SQVTM and CDR2 is ANQGSEA. The CDR3 reads CSVQEGGNQPQHF. For the CDR3, the DNA is TGCAGCGTTCAAGAGGGAGGAAATCAGCCCCAGCATTTT. Together with reference TRBV29-1 and TRBJ1-5, the CDR3 gives the full variable domain: SAVISQKPSRDICQRGTSLTIQCQVDSQVTMMFWYRQQPGQSLTLIATANQGSEATYESGFVIDKFPISRPNLTFSTLTVSNMSPEDSSIYLCSVQEGGNQPQHFGDGTRLSIL.

The genes are TRBV7-3 and TRBJ2-7; D may correspond to TRBD1 or TRBD2 (5 bases each). From germline, CDR1 is SGHTA and CDR2 FQGTGA. Trimming shortened V by 5 bases and J by 6 bases, and 17 bases separated the two germline ends. There are 14 residues in the CDR3. DNA for the CDR3: TGTGCCAGCAGCCTTGGGACCTCCAACTCCGAGCAGTACTTC. Amino acid sequence: CASSLGTSNSEQYF.

V and J are TRBV28 and TRBJ2-5; 12 positions match TRBD1. Germline CDR1 is MDHEN and CDR2 is SYDVKM. This CDR3 spans 15 amino acids. The ends lost 6 bases at V and 5 bases at J; junction bases unmatched: 7. The CDR3 reads CASRAGQGAGETQYF. The CDR3 DNA sequence: TGTGCCAGCAGAGCGGGACAGGGGGCTGGCGAGACCCAGTACTTC.

The chain joins TRBV6-1 to TRBJ1-4, with no clear D. V lost 3 bases to trimming and J lost 3 bases, with 11 bases between them. This CDR3 comprises 15 residues. Per germline, CDR1 MNHNS and CDR2 SASEGT. CDR3 DNA: TGTGCCAGCAGTGATTCCGGGGTAGCTAATGAAAAACTGTTTTTT. Translating it yields CASSDSGVANEKLFF.

This chain joins TRBV28 and TRBJ2-7; 10 bases map to TRBD1. From germline, CDR1 is MDHEN and CDR2 SYDVKM. The CDR3 has 15 residues. J lost 5 bases, V lost 5 bases, and 9 bases had no gene match. The chain's CDR3 is CASSLPGQGFNEQYF. CDR3 bases: TGTGCCAGCAGTCTACCGGGACAGGGGTTCAACGAGCAGTACTTC. Full variable domain (missing parts from reference TRBV28 and TRBJ2-7): DVKVTQSSRYLVKRTGEKVFLECVQDMDHENMFWYRQDPGLGLRLIYFSYDVKMKEKGDIPEGYSVSREKKERFSLILESASTNQTSMYLCASSLPGQGFNEQYFGPGTRLTVT.

This clone was counted only a few times. The chain combines TRBV29-1 with TRBJ1-1, with unresolved D. Trimming removed 3 bases from V and 0 bases from J, with 14 bases in between. CDR3 length: 15 amino acids. Germline V gene sequence: CDR1 SQVTM, CDR2 ANQGSEA. CDR3 residues: CSVEHRRKLNTEAFF. DNA of the CDR3: TGCAGCGTTGAGCACCGCAGGAAGCTGAACACTGAAGCTTTCTTT.

On this clone: The junction does not match germline at one end; this may be a read error. The rearrangement joins TRBV5-3 to TRBJ2-3; TRBD2 aligns across 9 bases. TRBV5-3 is flagged as an ORF with uncertain function. The CDR3 sequence is 12 residues long. CDR3 sequence (DNA): TGTGCCAGAACCTTGGAGCGGGAGGAGCAGTATTTT. It translates to CARTLEREEQYF.

The chain carries TRBV4-1 and TRBJ1-2; D not certain. Germline V gene data show CDR1 as MGHRA and CDR2 as YSYEKL. V lost 1 base to trimming and J lost 5 bases, with 14 bases between them. This CDR3 comprises 15 residues. This chain's CDR3 is CASSQVDQSFYGYTF. CDR3 DNA: TGCGCCAGCAGCCAAGTAGACCAGTCTTTTTATGGCTACACCTTC.

The chain is built from TRBV5-1 and TRBJ2-3; D is undetermined. Trimming stripped 3 bases from V and 1 base from J, with 15 bases between. Looked up from germline, CDR1 is SGHRS and CDR2 is YFSETQ. The CDR3 is 16 residues long. CDR3 DNA sequence: TGCGCCAGCAGCTATATGTTAGGGCGTGGCACAGATACGCAGTATTTT. Protein product: CASSYMLGRGTDTQYF.

This clone was detected a few times. V is TRBV4-2 and J is TRBJ1-2; the D gene is possibly TRBD1 (6 bases). Germline CDR1 and CDR2: LGHNA and YNFKEQ. The CDR3 extends over 16 amino acids. V dropped 3 bases and J dropped 4 bases, with 18 bases sitting between them. The CDR3 sequence: CASSQARRQDRYGYTF. The CDR3 DNA reads as TGTGCCAGCAGCCAGGCCCGTCGACAGGACCGCTATGGCTACACCTTC.

The chain carries TRBV18 and TRBJ1-5; 7 nucleotides agree with TRBD1. This CDR3 has 15 residues. Germline assignment: CDR1 KGHSH and CDR2 LQKENI. Losses at the gene ends were 6 bases for V and 3 bases for J; bases not matched to a gene: 8. The CDR3 nucleotides read TGTGCCAGCTCCATGACAGGGAATAACAATCAGCCCCAGCATTTT. It codes for CASSMTGNNNQPQHF.

This clone was found once. Here the CDR3 DNA reads TGTGCCAGCAGCTTAGCCCTACCTCCGGGACAGGAGGGACATTGGGCTATGATGAAGTTCTTC. Protein sequence: CASSLALPPGQEGHWAMMKFF. The V gene is TRBV7-3, the J gene TRBJ2-1, with 8 positions matching TRBD1. The CDR3 is 21 residues long. The V gene end was trimmed by 2 bases and the J gene end by 14 bases; junction bases not matched to a gene: 32. CDR1 and CDR2 from the germline V gene are SGHTA and FQGTGA.

This clone appeared a single time. At one end, the junction sequence differs from germline, possibly due to a read error. Additional DNA sequences in this sample encode the identical CDR3. The CDR3, as DNA: TGTGCCAGCTCGCCACCAGGGACAGGGGGCAATGAGCAGTTCTTC. Translation: CASSPPGTGGNEQFF. The gene calls are TRBV18 and TRBJ2-1; TRBD1 matches at 11 bases. Germline CDR1 reads KGHSH; CDR2 reads LQKENI. The CDR3 runs 15 residues.

The V call is TRBV5-5, the J call TRBJ1-1, with no clear D. This CDR3 contains 16 residues. Per the germline V gene, CDR1 is SGHKS and CDR2 is YYEKEE (reference sequence). V lost 1 base to trimming and J lost 5 bases, with 18 bases between them. The CDR3 coding sequence is TGTGCCAGCAGCTTGTCTCTAGCCAGCACGAGAACTGAAGCTTTCTTT. It codes for CASSLSLASTRTEAFF. Full variable domain (rest looked up from reference TRBV5-5 and TRBJ1-1): DAGVTQSPTHLIKTRGQQVTLRCSPISGHKSVSWYQQVLGQGPQFIFQYYEKEERGRGNFPDRFSARQFPNYSSELNVNALLLGDSALYLCASSLSLASTRTEAFFGQGTRLTVV.